The 20 T cell receptor beta chains below all came from one sample that was sequenced in a study of T-cell reconstitution after alpha-beta-depleted transplantation in children. Unique molecular identifiers were incorporated during preparation of the TCRbeta library. Each CDR3 protein gets one entry after TCRdb re-called the PCR reads with MiXCR. The data show around 600,000 distinct CDR3 sequences, roughly 15% seen once. Specimen: PBMCs from the stem cell graft donor, collected from the stem cell graft. These receptors originate from a human donor who donated a stem cell graft to a child with acute myeloid leukemia.

This clonotype was seen a few times. The rearrangement links TRBV7-2 to TRBJ2-3; 9 positions agree with TRBD1. This CDR3 is 16 amino acids long. Germline CDR1 is SGHTA and CDR2 is FQGNSA. J lost 2 bases, V lost 5 bases, and 8 bases had no gene match. The CDR3 coding sequence is TGTGCCAGCAGCAAGAGGGACAGGGTATACACAGATACGCAGTATTTT. Amino acids: CASSKRDRVYTDTQYF.

Notes on this clonotype: The germline gene is not matched at one end of the junction; a read error may be the cause. This sequence joins TRBV7-2 and TRBJ2-5; D unresolved. The CDR3 contains 14 residues. CDR1 is SGHTA and CDR2 is FQGNSA in the germline V gene. CDR3 sequence (DNA): TGTGCCAGCAGCTTATATGGCGGCCAAGAGACCCAGCACTTC. Translating it yields CASSLYGGQETQHF.

The chain employs TRBV24-1 and TRBJ2-5, with TRBD2 matching 9 bases. This CDR3 has 14 amino acids. V shed 4 bases, J shed 3 bases, and the junction held 2 bases outside the gene matches. The germline CDR1 and CDR2 sequences are KGHDR and SFDVKD. The CDR3 loop is CATSDLAGEETQYF. CDR3 in DNA: TGTGCCACCAGTGACTTAGCGGGGGAAGAGACCCAGTACTTC.

The table lists this clonotype with many counts. This chain joins TRBV12-3 or TRBV12-4 and TRBJ2-4; 9 bases fit TRBD1. J gave up 3 bases and V 6 bases, and 9 bases lay outside the gene matches. The CDR3 consists of 16 residues. Written as DNA, the CDR3 is TGTGCCAGCAGCCCCACGACAGGGGGTGGCAAAAACATTCAGTACTTC. Amino acids: CASSPTTGGGKNIQYF.

This clonotype was picked up many times. V and J are TRBV7-9 and TRBJ1-5; D remains ambiguous. V gave up 3 bases and J gave up 7 bases, with 10 bases separating them. In germline, CDR1 is SEHNR, CDR2 FQNEAQ (reference sequence). The length of the CDR3 is 13 residues. The CDR3 is CASSFEDRQPQHF. The CDR3 DNA reads as TGTGCCAGCAGCTTCGAGGACCGACAGCCCCAGCATTTT. The full variable domain, its missing parts supplied by reference TRBV7-9 and TRBJ1-5, is DTGVSQNPRHKITKRGQNVTFRCDPISEHNRLYWYRQTLGQGPEFLTYFQNEAQLEKSRLLSDRFSAERPKGSFSTLEIQRTEQGDSAMYLCASSFEDRQPQHFGDGTRLSIL.

This clonotype showed up many times. The chain is built from TRBV4-3 and TRBJ1-2, with D perhaps matching TRBD1 (5 bases). Trimming stripped 0 bases from V and 6 bases from J, with 11 bases between. Germline V gene sequence: CDR1 LGHNA, CDR2 YSLEER. CDR3 length equals 14 residues. The CDR3 is CASSQEGRDDGYTF. The CDR3 nucleotides read TGCGCCAGCAGCCAAGAGGGCAGGGACGATGGCTACACCTTC.

V gene TRBV19 combines with J gene TRBJ2-7, with a weak D call TRBD2 (5 bases). Looked up from germline, CDR1 is LNHDA and CDR2 is SQIVND (reference sequence). The V and J ends lost 2 bases and 6 bases respectively, with 20 bases between them. The CDR3 runs to 16 residues. This chain's CDR3 is CASSISVIGVSVEQYF. DNA for the CDR3: TGTGCCAGTAGTATAAGTGTAATCGGGGTTTCGGTCGAGCAGTACTTC.

This clonotype was recorded many times. The chain joins TRBV20-1 to TRBJ2-1; D remains unclear. V was cut by 0 bases and J by 0 bases, with 6 bases left in between. The CDR3 is 14 amino acids. Per germline, CDR1 DFQATT and CDR2 SNEGSKA (reference sequence). CDR3 residues: CSARDAYSYNEQFF. As DNA, the CDR3 is TGCAGTGCTAGAGACGCGTACTCCTACAATGAGCAGTTCTTC.

Details on this clonotype: A clone one base away is much larger, so this may be a read error. CDR3 residues: CATSDIPPQTAYNEQFF. The CDR3 nucleotides read TGTGCCACCAGTGATATCCCTCCACAAACAGCTTACAATGAGCAGTTCTTC. The chain employs TRBV24-1 and TRBJ2-1; D is unclear. The CDR3 consists of 17 residues. The germline V gene has CDR1 KGHDR and CDR2 SFDVKD. V was cut by 3 bases and J by 4 bases, with 18 bases left in between.

This clonotype was detected only a few times. The V gene is TRBV20-1, the J gene TRBJ2-3; the D gene is possibly TRBD1 (6 bases). The germline gives CDR1 DFQATT, CDR2 SNEGSKA (reference sequence). V was clipped by 0 bases and J by 2 bases, with 24 bases between them. CDR3 length: 19 amino acids. CDR3 amino acids: CSARDSGVPPGQPTDTQYF. The CDR3 DNA reads as TGCAGTGCTAGAGACAGTGGGGTACCCCCGGGACAACCCACAGATACGCAGTATTTT.

This clonotype came up many times. The chain has TRBV15 and TRBJ1-5, with 8 bases identical to TRBD1. The CDR3 totals 16 residues. V dropped 0 bases and J dropped 3; count of bases not matched to a gene: 4. Germline-derived CDR1 and CDR2 are LNHNV and YYDKDF (reference sequence). The CDR3 loop is CATSRDKGQVNQPQHF. The CDR3 nucleotides are TGTGCCACCAGCAGAGATAAGGGACAGGTCAATCAGCCCCAGCATTTT. Complete variable domain (other parts from reference TRBV15 and TRBJ1-5): DAMVIQNPRYQVTQFGKPVTLSCSQTLNHNVMYWYQQKSSQAPKLLFHYYDKDFNNEADTPDNFQSRRPNTSFCFLDIRSPGLGDTAMYLCATSRDKGQVNQPQHFGDGTRLSIL.

The gene calls are TRBV12-3 or TRBV12-4 and TRBJ2-3; D gene uncertain. V lost 6 bases to trimming and J lost 7 bases, with 11 bases between them. The CDR3 runs 12 residues. CDR3 protein: CASSKTENTQYF. The CDR3 nucleotides are TGTGCCAGCAGCAAGACCGAGAATACGCAGTATTTT.

This sequence joins TRBV5-1 and TRBJ1-2, with 7 bases that match TRBD1. CDR1 and CDR2 (germline): SGHRS, YFSETQ. Trimming cost V 2 bases and J 4 bases; bases outside gene matches: 5. The CDR3 consists of 14 residues. The CDR3 spells CASSFEGATYGYTF. The DNA of the CDR3 is TGCGCCAGCAGCTTCGAGGGGGCGACCTATGGCTACACCTTC.

In its sample, this clonotype was seen many times. The genes are TRBV20-1 and TRBJ1-2; 9 bases match TRBD1. The CDR3 runs 13 residues. Germline V gene data show CDR1 as DFQATT and CDR2 as SNEGSKA (reference sequence). V trimming: 5 bases; J trimming: 2 bases; junction bases outside the gene matches: 3. DNA of the CDR3: TGCAGTGCTCCGGGACAGGGCAACTATGGCTACACCTTC. It translates to CSAPGQGNYGYTF.

The chain couples TRBV29-1 to TRBJ2-1, with TRBD2 as a possible D gene (7 bases). CDR1 and CDR2 (germline): SQVTM, ANQGSEA. The V end lost 1 base, the J end lost 5 bases, and 12 bases lay between the germline ends. The CDR3 has 14 amino acids. CDR3 protein: CSVEGWGGDNEQFF. The CDR3 nucleotides read TGCAGCGTTGAAGGGTGGGGGGGCGACAATGAGCAGTTCTTC.

This clonotype came up once. At one end the junction does not follow the germline gene, possibly because of a read error. This sequence joins TRBV7-2 and TRBJ1-4; D is undetermined. The CDR3 is 15 residues long. CDR1 and CDR2 (germline): SGHTA, FQGNSA. CDR3 DNA sequence: TGTGCCGGCAGCTCTCCCCGAGCAACTAATGAAAAACTGTTTTTT. Amino acids: CAGSSPRATNEKLFF.

This clonotype was detected ten times or more. The CDR3 DNA is TGTGCCAGCAGTTTAATCGGGACACACAATGAGCAGTTCTTC. It specifies CASSLIGTHNEQFF. The rearrangement uses TRBV28 and TRBJ2-1; TRBD1 is a possible D gene (6 bases). CDR1 is MDHEN, CDR2 SYDVKM, per germline. The V end was cut by 2 bases, the J end by 5 bases, with 10 bases between. The CDR3 runs to 14 residues.

This clonotype has a handful of counts. This chain links TRBV6-6 with TRBJ2-7, with 8 bases lining up with TRBD1. Germline V gene data show CDR1 as MNHNY and CDR2 as SVGAGI (reference sequence). With V trimmed by 6 bases and J by 10 bases, 5 bases remained unmatched. This CDR3 has 11 amino acids. Written as DNA, the CDR3 is TGTGCCAGCAGGATGGACAGGGAACAGTACTTC. As protein: CASRMDREQYF.

Concerning this clonotype itself: Possible read error: a much larger clone is one base away. The chain carries TRBV29-1 and TRBJ2-2; D is undetermined. Germline V gene sequence: CDR1 SQVTM, CDR2 ANQGSEA. The length of the CDR3 is 13 residues. The CDR3 DNA follows: TGCAGCATTGACACACCGAACACCGGGGAGCTGTTTTTT. Its translation: CSIDTPNTGELFF.

This clonotype was seen repeatedly, ten times or more. The gene calls are TRBV20-1 and TRBJ1-1; no firm D call. Germline V gene data show CDR1 as DFQATT and CDR2 as SNEGSKA (reference sequence). Trimming shortened V by 1 base and J by 7 bases, and 7 bases separated the two germline ends. CDR3 length: 11 amino acids. CDR3 protein: CSARGLHEAFF. The CDR3 DNA sequence: TGCAGTGCTAGAGGTCTTCATGAAGCTTTCTTT.